Detailed here is one T cell receptor beta chain. The data belong to a study of shared clonotypes between healthy human individuals. Some clones are missing from TCRdb's copy, which holds only in-frame ones; the method was immunoSEQ multiplex PCR. Among around 700,000 clones listed, about 74% were seen once. V lost 5 bases, J lost 0 bases, and 4 bases stayed unmatched. In germline, CDR1 is LNHDA, CDR2 SQIVND (reference sequence). The length of the CDR3 is 16 residues. Material: memory CD4+ T cells sorted from blood. Subset denoted: CD45RA-negative fraction. The receptor's source is a woman aged 25 to 45 in good health. The J gene is TRBJ2-6, the V gene TRBV19, with 7 bases that match TRBD1. The CDR3 DNA reads TGTGCCAGTAGTCTACGACAGGGCTCTGGGGCCAACGTCCTGACTTTC. Residues: CASSLRQGSGANVLTF.